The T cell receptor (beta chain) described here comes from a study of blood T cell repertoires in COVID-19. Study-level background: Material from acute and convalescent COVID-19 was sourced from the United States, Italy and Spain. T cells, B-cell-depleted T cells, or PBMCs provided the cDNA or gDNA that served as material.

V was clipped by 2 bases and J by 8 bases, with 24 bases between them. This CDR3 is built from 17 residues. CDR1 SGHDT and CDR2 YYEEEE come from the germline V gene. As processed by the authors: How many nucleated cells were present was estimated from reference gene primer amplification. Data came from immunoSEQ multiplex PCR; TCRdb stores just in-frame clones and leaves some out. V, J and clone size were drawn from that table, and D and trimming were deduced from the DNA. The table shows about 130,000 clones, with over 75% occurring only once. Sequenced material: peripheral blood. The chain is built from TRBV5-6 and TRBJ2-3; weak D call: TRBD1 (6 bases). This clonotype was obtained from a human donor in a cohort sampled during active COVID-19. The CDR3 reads CASSFIQDSVSWGTQYF. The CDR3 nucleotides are TGTGCCAGCAGCTTTATACAGGACAGTGTCTCATGGGGTACGCAGTATTTT. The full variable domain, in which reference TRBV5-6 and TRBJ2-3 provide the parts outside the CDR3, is DAGVTQSPTHLIKTRGQQVTLRCSPKSGHDTVSWYQQALGQGPQFIFQYYEEEERQRGNFPDRFSGHQFPNYSSELNVNALLLGDSALYLCASSFIQDSVSWGTQYFGPGTRLTVL.